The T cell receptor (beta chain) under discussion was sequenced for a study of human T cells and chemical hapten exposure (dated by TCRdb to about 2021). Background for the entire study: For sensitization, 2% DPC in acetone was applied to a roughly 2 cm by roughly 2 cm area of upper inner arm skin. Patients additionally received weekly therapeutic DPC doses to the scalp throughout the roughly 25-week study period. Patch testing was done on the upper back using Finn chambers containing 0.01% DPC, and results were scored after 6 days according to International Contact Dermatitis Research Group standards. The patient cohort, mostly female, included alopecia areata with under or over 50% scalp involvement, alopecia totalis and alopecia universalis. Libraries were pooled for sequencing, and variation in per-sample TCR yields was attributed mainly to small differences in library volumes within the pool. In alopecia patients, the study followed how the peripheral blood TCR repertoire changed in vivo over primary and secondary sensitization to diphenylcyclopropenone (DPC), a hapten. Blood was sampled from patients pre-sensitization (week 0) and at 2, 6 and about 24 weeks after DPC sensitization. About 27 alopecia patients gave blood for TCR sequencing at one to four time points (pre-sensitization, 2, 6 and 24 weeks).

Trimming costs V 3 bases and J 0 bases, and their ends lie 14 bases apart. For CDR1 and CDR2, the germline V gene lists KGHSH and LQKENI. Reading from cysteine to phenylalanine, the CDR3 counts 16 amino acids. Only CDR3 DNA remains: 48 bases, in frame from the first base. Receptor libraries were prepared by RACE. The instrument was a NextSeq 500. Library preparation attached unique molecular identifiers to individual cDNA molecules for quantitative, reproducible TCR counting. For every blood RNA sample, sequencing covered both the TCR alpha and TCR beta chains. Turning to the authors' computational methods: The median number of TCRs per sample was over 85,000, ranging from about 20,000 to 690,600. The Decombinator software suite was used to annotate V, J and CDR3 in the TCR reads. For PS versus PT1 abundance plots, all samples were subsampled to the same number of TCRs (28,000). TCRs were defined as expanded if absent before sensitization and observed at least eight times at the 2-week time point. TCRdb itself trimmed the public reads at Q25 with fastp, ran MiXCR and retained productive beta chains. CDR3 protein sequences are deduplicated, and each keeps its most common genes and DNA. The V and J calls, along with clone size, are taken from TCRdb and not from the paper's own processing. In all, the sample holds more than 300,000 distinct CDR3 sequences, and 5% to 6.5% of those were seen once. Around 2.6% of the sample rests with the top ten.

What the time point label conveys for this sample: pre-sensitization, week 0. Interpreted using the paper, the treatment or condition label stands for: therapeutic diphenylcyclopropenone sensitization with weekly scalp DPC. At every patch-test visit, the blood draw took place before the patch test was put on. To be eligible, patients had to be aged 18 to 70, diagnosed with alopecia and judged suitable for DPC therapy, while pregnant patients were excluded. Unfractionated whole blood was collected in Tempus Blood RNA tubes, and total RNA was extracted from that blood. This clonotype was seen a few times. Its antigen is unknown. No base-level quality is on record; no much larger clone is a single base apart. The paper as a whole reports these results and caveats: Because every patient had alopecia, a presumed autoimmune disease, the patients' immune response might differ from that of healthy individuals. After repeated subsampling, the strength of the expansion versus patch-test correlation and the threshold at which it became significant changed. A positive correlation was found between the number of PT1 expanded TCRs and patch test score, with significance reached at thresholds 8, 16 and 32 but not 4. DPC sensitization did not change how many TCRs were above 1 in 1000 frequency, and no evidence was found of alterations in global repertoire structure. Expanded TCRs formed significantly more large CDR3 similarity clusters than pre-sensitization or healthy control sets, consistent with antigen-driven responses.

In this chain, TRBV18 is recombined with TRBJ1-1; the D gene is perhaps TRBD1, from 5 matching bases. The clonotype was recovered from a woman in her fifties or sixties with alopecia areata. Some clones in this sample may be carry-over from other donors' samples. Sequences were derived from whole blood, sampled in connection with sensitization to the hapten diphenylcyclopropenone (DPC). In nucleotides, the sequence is TGTGCCAGCTCACCCCCCCACGGGACGATGAACACTGAAGCTTTCTTT. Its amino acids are CASSPPHGTMNTEAFF.